This T cell receptor (beta chain) was retrieved from a study of shared clonotypes between healthy human individuals. Study-wide results and limits: Sampling was confined to blood; repertoires within tissues likely differ. Clonotypes shared by all four donors outscored non-shared clonotypes in generation probability.

V was trimmed by 5 bases and J by 11 bases, leaving 19 bases between them. CDR1 is MDHEN and CDR2 is SYDVKM in the germline V gene. This CDR3 comprises 14 residues. Over several immunoSEQ plates, each subset's genomic DNA was distributed in even portions. Original analysis: Quality scores were absent from the junction-only immunoSEQ sequences, so filtering differed. TCRdb's table, derived via immunoSEQ multiplex PCR, lists solely in-frame clones and lacks some. For V, J and clone size, that table is used; D and trimming come from the DNA. This table holds a few million clones, around 90% found once. Comments on this clone: Its cognate antigen is unknown.

The sequenced sample consisted of naive CD4+ T cells from PBMCs. Documented subset: CD45RA+ positively selected. This TCR came from a man between 18 and 35 years old in good health. Some clones in this sample may be carry-over from other donors' samples. The rearrangement links TRBV28 to TRBJ2-1; D remains unclear. The CDR3 DNA follows: TGTGCCAGCAGTCCTTCCGTCCCGAGTAACCAGCAGTTCTTC. It translates to CASSPSVPSNQQFF.